A selection of T cell receptor beta chains follows, all from one sample in a study of blood T cell repertoires in COVID-19. Produced via immunoSEQ multiplex PCR; TCRdb's table is partial and in-frame only. This sample has about 220,000 clones; around four fifths occur once, and the top ten carry 5.1%. The material sequenced was peripheral blood. These receptors came from a woman in her fifties or sixties who had recovered from COVID-19. CDR3s include the opening cysteine and the closing phenylalanine or tryptophan. Fields, in order: CDR3 length, clone size, J gene, V gene, D gene, CDR3 DNA, CDR3 protein. A D gene is named only where the DNA matches it firmly. Only some rows state a clone size, as once, few, many or a class for expanded clones.

15 - TRBJ2-7 TRBV2 - TGTGCCAGCCAGACATTTAAGCTCCAACCCCACGAGCAGTACTTC CASQTFKLQPHEQYF
15 few TRBJ1-1 TRBV15 - TGTGCCACCAGCAGAGATCGTTGGCAGAACACTGAAGCTTTCTTT CATSRDRWQNTEAFF
13 - TRBJ1-2 TRBV30 - TGTGCCTGCCCCCTTGGGAGCGGATATGGCTACACCTTC CACPLGSGYGYTF
15 - TRBJ2-3 TRBV19 - TGTGCCAGTAGCCCAGTGGAGGCCAACACAGATACGCAGTATTTT CASSPVEANTDTQYF
11 once TRBJ1-2 TRBV13 TRBD1 TGTGCCAGCAGCCCAGACAGGGAACCCACCTTC CASSPDREPTF
13 - TRBJ2-7 TRBV7-3 TRBD1 TGTGCCAGCAGCTTCAGTCAGGGGGACGAGCAGTACTTC CASSFSQGDEQYF
14 - TRBJ1-2 TRBV7-9 - TGTGCCAGCACCCCATCAACGGGTAACTATGGCTACACCTTC CASTPSTGNYGYTF
16 few TRBJ1-2 TRBV19 TRBD1 TGTGCCAGTAGTCCACGGGACAGGGCGACAACTGGTGGCTACACCTTC CASSPRDRATTGGYTF
16 - TRBJ2-1 TRBV7-2 - TGTGCCAGCAGCTTAAGGGGAGGCTTTTACGACAATGAGCAGTTCTTC CASSLRGGFYDNEQFF
14 - TRBJ1-4 TRBV7-9 - TGTGCCAGCAGGAGGGAACACCGTAATGAAAAACTGTTTTTT CASRREHRNEKLFF
14 once TRBJ2-7 TRBV5-8 TRBD1 TGTGCCAGCAGCTCCGGACAGGGAGCCTACGAGCAGTACTTC CASSSGQGAYEQYF
17 - TRBJ2-7 TRBV30 TRBD1 TGTGCCTGGAGGGAAAACCCCCGGGACAGGGGCTCCTACGAGCAGTACTTC CAWRENPRDRGSYEQYF
15 - TRBJ1-1 TRBV27 - TGTGCCAGCAGTTCTGCCGGGGGGCCCAACACTGAAGCTTTCTTT CASSSAGGPNTEAFF
14 - TRBJ2-7 TRBV3-1/TRBV3-2 TRBD1 TGTGCCAGCAGCCACCAGGGGGCGCGCGACGAGCAGTACTTC CASSHQGARDEQYF
14 many TRBJ1-2 TRBV19 TRBD1 TGTGCCAGTAGGATCCCGTCAGGGGGCTATGGCTACACCTTC CASRIPSGGYGYTF
13 - TRBJ1-1 TRBV6-5 - TGTGCCAGCAGTTACGGATCTTCTGGGGGGGCTTTCTTT CASSYGSSGGAFF
12 - TRBJ1-1 TRBV9 TRBD1 TGTGCCAGCAGCGTTGGGGACAGGGGGGCTTTCTTT CASSVGDRGAFF
14 few TRBJ1-1 TRBV6-5 TRBD1 TGTGCCAGCAGTTATCAACAGGGGAGCACTGAAGCTTTCTTT CASSYQQGSTEAFF
15 - TRBJ1-1 TRBV5-6 - TGTGCCAGCAGCCGGGGTTTCGACTGGAACACTGAAGCTTTCTTT CASSRGFDWNTEAFF
13 - TRBJ2-3 TRBV7-2 - TGTGCCAGCAGCTTAGCCTACACAGATACGCAGTATTTT CASSLAYTDTQYF
13 few TRBJ1-2 TRBV10-3 - TGTGCCATCAGAGAAGGGACACGCTATGGCTACACCTTC CAIREGTRYGYTF
14 - TRBJ2-7 TRBV3-1/TRBV3-2 - TGTGCCAGCAGCCGCGGGGACAGCGATTACGAGCAGTACTTC CASSRGDSDYEQYF
13 - TRBJ2-7 TRBV6-5 - TGTGCCAGCAGCCCCTCCCTGTCCTACGAGCAGTACTTC CASSPSLSYEQYF
16 - TRBJ1-5 TRBV18 - TGTGCCAGCTCACCACCGGGGGCGCTGGGCAATCAGCCCCAGCATTTT CASSPPGALGNQPQHF
15 few TRBJ1-2 TRBV4-3 - TGCGCCAGCAGCCAAGACAGGAGGACAGCCTATGGCTACACCTTC CASSQDRRTAYGYTF
13 once TRBJ2-4 TRBV6-5 - TGTGCCAGCAGGGGGACTGCCAAAAACATTCAGTACTTC CASRGTAKNIQYF
14 - TRBJ1-1 TRBV5-5 TRBD1 TGTGCCAGCAGCGTCACAGGGGATGGCACTGAAGCTTTCTTT CASSVTGDGTEAFF
14 - TRBJ1-2 TRBV7-9 - TGTGCCAGCAGCCCCGACAGCTTGAACTATGGCTACACCTTC CASSPDSLNYGYTF
13 - TRBJ1-5 TRBV30 - TGTGCCTGGAGTGGAGGACTGGATCAGCCCCAGCATTTT CAWSGGLDQPQHF
19 - TRBJ2-3 TRBV28 TRBD1 TGTGCCAGCAGTTTCTGGAGGACAGGGGTAAAGAATATCACAGATACGCAGTATTTT CASSFWRTGVKNITDTQYF
16 - TRBJ1-5 TRBV5-1 TRBD1 TGCGCCAGCAGCCTTGGGACAGGGAATAGCAATCAGCCCCAGCATTTT CASSLGTGNSNQPQHF
13 once TRBJ1-1 TRBV12-5 - TGTGCTAGTGGTCCCTCGGGAGGGGTATCAGCTTTCTTT CASGPSGGVSAFF
16 - TRBJ2-3 TRBV11-3 TRBD2 TGTGCCAGCAGCCCCGGACTAGCGTCTAGCACAGATACGCAGTATTTT CASSPGLASSTDTQYF
13 - TRBJ1-1 TRBV18 - TGTGCCAGCTCACCCGGGGGGGACACTGAAGCTTTCTTT CASSPGGDTEAFF
14 once TRBJ1-1 TRBV5-8 - TGTGCCAGCAGCTTAAACAGGTGGGGCACTGAAGCTTTCTTT CASSLNRWGTEAFF